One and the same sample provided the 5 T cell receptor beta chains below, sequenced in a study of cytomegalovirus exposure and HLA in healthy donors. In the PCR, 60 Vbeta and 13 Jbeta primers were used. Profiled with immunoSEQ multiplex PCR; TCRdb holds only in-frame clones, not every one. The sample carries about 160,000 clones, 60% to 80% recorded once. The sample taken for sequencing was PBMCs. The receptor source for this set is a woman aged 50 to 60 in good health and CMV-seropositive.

CDR3 amino acids: CASSPGVTRNTEAFF. The CDR3 nucleotides are TGTGCCAGCTCACCAGGAGTTACCCGGAACACTGAAGCTTTCTTT. J is TRBJ1-1 and V is TRBV18; D uncertain. There are 15 residues in the CDR3. V was clipped by 2 bases and J by 1 base, with 11 bases between them. The germline gives CDR1 KGHSH, CDR2 LQKENI.

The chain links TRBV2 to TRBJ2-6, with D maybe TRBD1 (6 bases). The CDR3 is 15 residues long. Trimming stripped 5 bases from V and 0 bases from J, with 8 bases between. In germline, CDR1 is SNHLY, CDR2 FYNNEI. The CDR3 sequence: CASSLGGSGANVLTF. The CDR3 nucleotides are TGTGCCAGCAGTCTAGGGGGCTCTGGGGCCAACGTCCTGACTTTC.

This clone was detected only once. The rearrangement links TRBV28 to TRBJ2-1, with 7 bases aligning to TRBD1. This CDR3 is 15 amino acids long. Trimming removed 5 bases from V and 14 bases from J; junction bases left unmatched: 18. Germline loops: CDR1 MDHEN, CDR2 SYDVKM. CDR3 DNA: TGTGCCAGCAGTCCCCCCCTTACGGCGACAGGGCGAAAGTTCTTC. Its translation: CASSPPLTATGRKFF.

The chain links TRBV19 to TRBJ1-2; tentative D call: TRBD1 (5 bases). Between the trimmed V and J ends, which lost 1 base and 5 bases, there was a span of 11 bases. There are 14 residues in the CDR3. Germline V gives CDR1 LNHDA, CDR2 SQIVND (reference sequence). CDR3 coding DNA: TGTGCCAGTAGTATAGGCAGGGCGGATTATGGCTACACCTTC. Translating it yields CASSIGRADYGYTF.

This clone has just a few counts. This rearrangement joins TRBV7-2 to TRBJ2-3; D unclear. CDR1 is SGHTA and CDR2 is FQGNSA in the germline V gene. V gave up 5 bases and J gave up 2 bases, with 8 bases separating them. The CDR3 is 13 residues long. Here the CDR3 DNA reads TGTGCCAGCAGCCTCCAGTTCACAGATACGCAGTATTTT. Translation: CASSLQFTDTQYF.